The 25 T cell receptor beta chains listed next were all sequenced from one sample in a study of blood T cell repertoires in COVID-19. Repertoires were generated with immunoSEQ multiplex PCR, while TCRdb's copy carries only in-frame clones and drops some. Of roughly 170,000 clones in the sample, 85% to 90% are singletons; the top ten hold over 0.7%. Sequencing input: peripheral blood. Receptor source: a woman aged 18 to 35 who had recovered from COVID-19.

The chain combines TRBV5-5 with TRBJ1-1; the D gene is possibly TRBD1 (6 bases). This CDR3 contains 14 residues. The V end was cut by 1 base, the J end by 1 base, with 8 bases between. CDR1 and CDR2 from the germline V gene are SGHKS and YYEKEE (reference sequence). In nucleotides, the CDR3 is TGTGCCAGCAGCTTGTCGGGACAGAACACTGAAGCTTTCTTT. Amino acids: CASSLSGQNTEAFF. Full variable domain (remainder filled in from reference TRBV5-5 and TRBJ1-1): DAGVTQSPTHLIKTRGQQVTLRCSPISGHKSVSWYQQVLGQGPQFIFQYYEKEERGRGNFPDRFSARQFPNYSSELNVNALLLGDSALYLCASSLSGQNTEAFFGQGTRLTVV.

This clone was recorded at least ten times. The chain employs TRBV2 and TRBJ2-5; D unclear. This CDR3 spans 11 amino acids. V was pared by 7 bases and J by 9 bases, with 12 bases between. Germline V CDR1 and CDR2: SNHLY, FYNNEI. The DNA of the CDR3 is TGTGCCAGCACCAATACCGGGTCCCAGTACTTC. Amino acid sequence: CASTNTGSQYF.

This chain connects TRBV5-1 to TRBJ1-1; TRBD1 agrees at 7 bases. The V and J ends lost 0 bases and 1 base, in that order; junction bases with no gene match: 3. The CDR3 consists of 15 residues. Per germline, CDR1 SGHRS and CDR2 YFSETQ. CDR3 DNA: TGCGCCAGCAGCTTGGTGGCAGGGGGGAACACTGAAGCTTTCTTT. Its translation: CASSLVAGGNTEAFF.

This clone was detected a few times. This chain joins TRBV10-2 and TRBJ2-2; TRBD1 aligns across 8 bases. Trimming took 6 bases from V and 1 from J; bases not matched to a gene: 4. The CDR3 has 15 residues. The germline gives CDR1 WSHSY, CDR2 SAAADI. In nucleotides, the CDR3 is TGCGCCAGCAGGGAACAGGGGGGGAACACCGGGGAGCTGTTTTTT. Its translation: CASREQGGNTGELFF.

V gene TRBV6-5 combines with J gene TRBJ2-1; the match to TRBD2 covers 9 bases. This CDR3 has 15 amino acids. Trimming at V came to 4 bases and at J to 7 bases, leaving 8 bases not matched to a gene. Germline V CDR1 and CDR2: MNHEY, SVGAGI. For the CDR3, the DNA is TGTGCCAGCAGTTGGGACGGCGGGGGGGGGAATGAGCAGTTCTTC. This gives the protein CASSWDGGGGNEQFF.

This chain connects TRBV30 to TRBJ2-1; 8 positions agree with TRBD2. The J segment lost 10 bases and the V segment lost 4 bases, leaving 12 bases of the junction unmatched. Per the germline V gene, CDR1 is GTSNPN and CDR2 is SVGIG (reference sequence). This CDR3 has 14 amino acids. CDR3 nucleotides: TGTGCCTGGATCAGAGGGGAAGTAGCGGGAGAGCAGTTCTTC. Its protein is CAWIRGEVAGEQFF.

With regard to this clone: Other DNA sequences within the sample encode an identical CDR3. The chain links TRBV7-3 to TRBJ1-2; D ambiguous. The CDR3 consists of 12 residues. The germline gives CDR1 SGHTA, CDR2 FQGTGA. V shed 5 bases and J shed 5 bases, with 9 bases lying between them. For the CDR3, the DNA is TGTGCCAGCAGCCCAGACGGGTATGGCTACACCTTC. Its protein is CASSPDGYGYTF.

In DNA form, the CDR3 reads TGCGCCAGCAGCCCGGGGACTAGCACCGGGGAGCTGTTTTTT. It yields the protein CASSPGTSTGELFF. The rearrangement uses TRBV4-1 and TRBJ2-2; 8 bases agree with TRBD2. CDR1 and CDR2 from the germline V gene are MGHRA and YSYEKL. The CDR3 has 14 amino acids. V shed 4 bases and J 4 bases; nucleotides not matched to a gene: 2.

The V and J genes are TRBV19 and TRBJ2-2; 14 bases match TRBD2. From germline, CDR1 is LNHDA and CDR2 SQIVND (reference sequence). V dropped 7 bases and J dropped 9; count of bases not matched to a gene: 25. The CDR3 spans 21 residues. In DNA form, the CDR3 reads TGTGCCAGTACTCTCTTACCCGGGACTAGCGGGAGTCTCACCTCGCGGCGGGAGCTGTTTTTT. Encoded protein: CASTLLPGTSGSLTSRRELFF.

This clone was recorded once. The J gene is TRBJ1-1, the V gene TRBV11-1; 8 bases agree with TRBD1. V dropped 8 bases and J dropped 6; count of bases not matched to a gene: 14. Germline loops: CDR1 SGHAT, CDR2 FQDESV (reference sequence). The CDR3 loop spans 15 amino acids. CDR3 loop: CASRPVGQGLAEAFF. In DNA, the CDR3 is TGTGCCAGCCGACCCGTAGGACAGGGTTTAGCTGAAGCTTTCTTT.

This clone was detected once. CDR3 region: CASSLTGEGGRTEAFF. The CDR3 DNA reads as TGTGCCAGCAGCTTAACCGGGGAAGGGGGTAGAACTGAAGCTTTCTTT. The V call is TRBV7-3, the J call TRBJ1-1, with a tentative D call TRBD1 (6 bases). Germline V gene data show CDR1 as SGHTA and CDR2 as FQGTGA. V lost 0 bases and J lost 5, with 16 bases in between. The CDR3 has 16 residues.

The chain carries TRBV27 and TRBJ1-5, with 8 bases lining up with TRBD1. The length of the CDR3 is 14 residues. CDR1 and CDR2 from the germline V gene are MNHEY and SMNVEV (reference sequence). V dropped 5 bases and J dropped 7; count of bases not matched to a gene: 7. CDR3 coding DNA: TGTGCCAGCAGTCGGACAGGGAGTAGCCAGCCCCAGCATTTT. This codes for CASSRTGSSQPQHF.

The rearrangement joins TRBV21-1 to TRBJ1-2. TRBV21-1 is a pseudogene locus. The CDR3 length is 14 residues. In nucleotides, the CDR3 is TGTGCCAGCAGCAAAATGCGGGGTCGCACCGGCTACACCTTC. Protein: CASSKMRGRTGYTF.

This clone was counted once. The J gene is TRBJ2-2, the V gene TRBV18; possibly TRBD2 for D (6 bases). Looked up from germline, CDR1 is KGHSH and CDR2 is LQKENI. V was shortened by 6 bases and J by 6 bases, with 11 bases between the two germline ends. This CDR3 is built from 13 residues. The CDR3 DNA is TGTGCCAGCTCCCCGGCGGGACCCGGGGAGCTGTTTTTT. This translates into CASSPAGPGELFF.

This chain uses TRBV7-2 with TRBJ1-1, with D hard to call. V was pared by 1 base and J by 10 bases, with 19 bases between. This CDR3 contains 15 residues. CDR1 and CDR2 from the germline V gene are SGHTA and FQGNSA. CDR3 in amino acids: CASSLVLAGGRRAFF. The CDR3 DNA follows: TGTGCCAGCAGCTTAGTCTTAGCAGGAGGTAGGAGAGCTTTCTTT.

The chain combines TRBV4-1 with TRBJ2-5, with TRBD2 as a possible D gene (5 bases). The V end lost 3 bases, the J end lost 2 bases, and 7 bases lay between the germline ends. Germline V gene data show CDR1 as MGHRA and CDR2 as YSYEKL. The CDR3 sequence is 13 residues long. CDR3 protein: CASSQSGQETQYF. CDR3 in DNA: TGCGCCAGCAGCCAGTCGGGACAAGAGACCCAGTACTTC.

This chain uses TRBV27 with TRBJ1-4; 11 positions agree with TRBD1. J was trimmed by 10 bases and V by 7 bases; bases with no gene match: 14. This CDR3 is 16 amino acids long. Germline V gives CDR1 MNHEY, CDR2 SMNVEV (reference sequence). The CDR3 DNA reads as TGTGCCAGCAAACCCGGGACAGGGGGTGCGGGTGGAAAACTGTTTTTT. Its translation: CASKPGTGGAGGKLFF.

The chain couples TRBV7-6 to TRBJ2-3; TRBD2 matches at 9 bases. The trim removed 4 bases at V and 0 bases at J, leaving 5 bases unmatched. The CDR3 loop spans 16 amino acids. CDR1 SGHVS and CDR2 FNYEAQ come from the germline V gene. The CDR3 DNA sequence: TGTGCCAGCAGCTCGAAGACTAGCGGAAGCACAGATACGCAGTATTTT. This sequence encodes CASSSKTSGSTDTQYF.

The rearrangement joins TRBV4-3 to TRBJ1-1; TRBD1 is a possible D gene (6 bases). The germline gives CDR1 LGHNA, CDR2 YSLEER. The CDR3 spans 16 residues. The ends were cut back, 5 bases at V and 2 bases at J, with 18 bases in the middle. In DNA, the CDR3 is TGCGCCAGCAGCTCTCACAGGGTATTTGCAAACACTGAAGCTTTCTTT. This gives the protein CASSSHRVFANTEAFF.

This clone was found many times. The V gene is TRBV11-2, the J gene TRBJ2-7; D may be TRBD2 (6 bases). Germline CDR1 SGHAT, CDR2 FQNNGV. The CDR3 length is 13 residues. V gave up 5 bases and J gave up 2 bases, with 10 bases separating them. The CDR3 spells CASSRDFTYEQYV. CDR3 bases: TGTGCCAGCAGCCGGGACTTCACCTACGAGCAGTACGTC.

The chain uses TRBV28 and TRBJ2-5; a weak D match, TRBD2 (5 bases). In germline, CDR1 is MDHEN, CDR2 SYDVKM. The V and J ends lost 6 bases and 1 base respectively, with 12 bases between them. The CDR3 covers 14 residues. CDR3 DNA sequence: TGTGCCAGCAGCCCTGACTACACCCAAGAGACCCAGTACTTC. Protein product: CASSPDYTQETQYF.

The chain uses TRBV13 and TRBJ2-5, with a possible D match to TRBD1 (7 bases). Germline V gene data show CDR1 as PRHDT and CDR2 as FYEKMQ (reference sequence). The V and J ends lost 2 bases and 5 bases respectively, with 18 bases between them. This CDR3 region has 16 residues. CDR3 residues: CASSLRGGGDDETQYF. As DNA, the CDR3 is TGTGCCAGCAGCTTAAGAGGAGGGGGCGATGATGAGACCCAGTACTTC. Drawing the rest from reference TRBV13 and TRBJ2-5, the complete variable domain is AAGVIQSPRHLIKEKRETATLKCYPIPRHDTVYWYQQGPGQDPQFLISFYEKMQSDKGSIPDRFSAQQFSDYHSELNMSSLELGDSALYFCASSLRGGGDDETQYFGPGTRLLVL.

The rearrangement uses TRBV7-8 and TRBJ1-2; tentative D call: TRBD1 (5 bases). Germline CDR1 reads SGHVS; CDR2 reads FQNEAQ. Trimming shortened V by 0 bases and J by 7 bases, and 6 bases separated the two germline ends. The CDR3 contains 12 residues. In DNA, the CDR3 is TGTGCCAGCAGCTTAGCGGGGGGTGGCTACACCTTC. Translating it yields CASSLAGGGYTF.

This CDR3 reads CAWSRGGEETQYF. For the CDR3, the DNA is TGTGCCTGGAGCAGAGGAGGGGAAGAGACCCAGTACTTC. This chain joins TRBV30 and TRBJ2-5; D perhaps matches TRBD2 (6 bases). Between the trimmed V and J ends, which lost 3 bases and 3 bases, there was a span of 11 bases. The CDR3 sequence is 13 residues long. Germline CDR1 and CDR2: GTSNPN and SVGIG (reference sequence).

The chain combines TRBV7-2 with TRBJ2-7; unclear D gene. The CDR3 consists of 11 residues. V dropped 1 base and J dropped 5 bases, with 3 bases sitting between them. Germline CDR1 reads SGHTA; CDR2 reads FQGNSA. The CDR3 spells CASSLVNEQYF. The CDR3 nucleotides read TGTGCCAGCAGCTTAGTTAACGAGCAGTACTTC.